Only a few counts were recorded for the clone carrying this T cell receptor beta chain. Its antigen remains unidentified. These data belong to a study of T-cell memory formation after mild COVID-19. As for the study in general: TCR clusters largely stayed donor specific. Study-wide results and limits: Pre-infection memory held some responding clones, suggesting pre-existing cross-reactive T cells responded.

This CDR3 region has 13 residues. Per the germline V gene, CDR1 is MNHNS and CDR2 is SASEGT. Trimming cost V 7 bases and J 4 bases, with 11 bases left between them. TCRdb re-analysed the 5' RACE reads in MiXCR, keeping a single row per CDR3 protein. The sample carries around 260,000 distinct CDR3 sequences, around 15% recorded once. This receptor was taken from a man younger than 30 who had mild COVID-19 (a few samples of this study predate the infection). Cell type and time point are not known. V and J are TRBV6-1 and TRBJ1-5, with D tentatively TRBD1 (5 bases). Sample: PBMCs or a T cell subset sorted from them (not recorded which). The chain's CDR3 is CASMGVGNQPQHF. CDR3 nucleotides: TGTGCCAGCATGGGGGTGGGTAATCAGCCCCAGCATTTT.